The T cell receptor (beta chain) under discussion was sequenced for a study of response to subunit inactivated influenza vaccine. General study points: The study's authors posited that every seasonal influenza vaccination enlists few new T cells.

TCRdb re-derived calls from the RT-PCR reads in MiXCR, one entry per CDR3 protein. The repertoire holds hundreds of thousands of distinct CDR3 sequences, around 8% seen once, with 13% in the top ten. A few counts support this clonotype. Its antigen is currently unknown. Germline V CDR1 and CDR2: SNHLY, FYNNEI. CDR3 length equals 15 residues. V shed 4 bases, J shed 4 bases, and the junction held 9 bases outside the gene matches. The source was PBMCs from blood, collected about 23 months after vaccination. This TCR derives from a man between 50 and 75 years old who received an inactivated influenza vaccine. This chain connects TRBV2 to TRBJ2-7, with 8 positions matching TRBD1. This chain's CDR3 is CASSATGTGGYEQYF. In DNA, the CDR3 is TGTGCCAGCAGTGCGACCGGGACAGGAGGGTACGAGCAGTACTTC.